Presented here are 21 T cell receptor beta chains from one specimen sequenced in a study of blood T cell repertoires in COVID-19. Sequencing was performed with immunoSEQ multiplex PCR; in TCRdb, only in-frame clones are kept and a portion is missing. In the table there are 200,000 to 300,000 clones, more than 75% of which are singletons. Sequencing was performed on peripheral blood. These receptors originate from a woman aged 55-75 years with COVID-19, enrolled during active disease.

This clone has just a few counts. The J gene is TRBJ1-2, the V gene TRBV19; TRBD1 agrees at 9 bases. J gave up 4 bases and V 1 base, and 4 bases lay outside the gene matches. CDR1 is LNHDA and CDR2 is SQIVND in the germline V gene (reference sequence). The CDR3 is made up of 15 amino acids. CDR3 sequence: CASSIGDRGFYGYTF. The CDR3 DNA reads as TGTGCCAGTAGTATAGGCGACAGGGGGTTCTATGGCTACACCTTC.

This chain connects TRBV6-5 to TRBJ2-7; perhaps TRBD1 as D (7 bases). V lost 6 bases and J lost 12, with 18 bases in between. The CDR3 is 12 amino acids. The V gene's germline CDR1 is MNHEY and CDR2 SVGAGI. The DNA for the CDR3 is TGTGCCAGCAGGGCGGGACAGCGTTTTCCGTACTTC. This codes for CASRAGQRFPYF.

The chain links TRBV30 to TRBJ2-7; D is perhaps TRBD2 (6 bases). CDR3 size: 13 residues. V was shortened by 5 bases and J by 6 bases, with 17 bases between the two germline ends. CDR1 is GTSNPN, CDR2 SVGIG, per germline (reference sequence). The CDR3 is CAWGLIRGGEQYF. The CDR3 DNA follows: TGTGCCTGGGGACTTATTCGGGGAGGCGAGCAGTACTTC.

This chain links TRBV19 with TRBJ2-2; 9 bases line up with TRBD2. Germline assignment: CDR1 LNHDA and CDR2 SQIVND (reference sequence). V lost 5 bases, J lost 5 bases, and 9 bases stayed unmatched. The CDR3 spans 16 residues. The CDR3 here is CASSAPGLAATGELFF. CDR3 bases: TGTGCCAGTAGTGCACCGGGACTAGCTGCGACCGGGGAGCTGTTTTTT.

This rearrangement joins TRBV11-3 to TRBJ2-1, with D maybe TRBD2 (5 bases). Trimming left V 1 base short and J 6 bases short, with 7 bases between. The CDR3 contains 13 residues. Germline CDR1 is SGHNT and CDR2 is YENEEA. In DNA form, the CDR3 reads TGTGCCAGCAGCTTAGTTGAGGGCAATGAGCAGTTCTTC. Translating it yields CASSLVEGNEQFF.

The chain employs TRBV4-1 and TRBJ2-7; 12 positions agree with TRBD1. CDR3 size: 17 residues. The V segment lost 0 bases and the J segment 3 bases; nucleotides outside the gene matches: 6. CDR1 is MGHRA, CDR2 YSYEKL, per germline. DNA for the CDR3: TGCGCCAGCAGCCAAGAAACCCGGGACAGGGGGCACTACGAGCAGTACTTC. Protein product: CASSQETRDRGHYEQYF.

In DNA, the CDR3 is TGTGCCACTACGCAAGCGGGAGGGCCGAATGAGCAGTTCTTC. It codes for CATTQAGGPNEQFF. The rearrangement uses TRBV10-3 and TRBJ2-1; the match to TRBD2 covers 10 bases. The CDR3 sequence is 14 residues long. The germline CDR1 and CDR2 sequences are ENHRY and SYGVKD. The ends lost 10 bases at V and 7 bases at J; junction bases unmatched: 10.

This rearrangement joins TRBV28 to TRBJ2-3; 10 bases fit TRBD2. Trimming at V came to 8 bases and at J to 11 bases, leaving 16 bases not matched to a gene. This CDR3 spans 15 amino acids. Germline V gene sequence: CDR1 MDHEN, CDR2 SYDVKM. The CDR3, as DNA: TGTGCCAGCGGCCGAAAGGGACTAGCGTCCTGGGAGCAGTATTTT. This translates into CASGRKGLASWEQYF.

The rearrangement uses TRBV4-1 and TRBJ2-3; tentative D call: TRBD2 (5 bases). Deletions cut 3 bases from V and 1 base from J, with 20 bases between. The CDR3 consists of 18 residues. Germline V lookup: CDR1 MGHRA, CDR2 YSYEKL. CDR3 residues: CASSQKRGAADRTDTQYF. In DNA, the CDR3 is TGCGCCAGCAGCCAGAAACGCGGAGCGGCCGATCGCACAGATACGCAGTATTTT.

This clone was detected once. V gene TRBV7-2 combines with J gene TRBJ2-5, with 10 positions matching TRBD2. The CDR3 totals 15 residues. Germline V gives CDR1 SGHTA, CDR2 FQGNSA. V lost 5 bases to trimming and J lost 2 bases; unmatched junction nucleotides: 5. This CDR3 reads CASSPSGSVQETQYF. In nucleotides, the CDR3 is TGTGCCAGCAGCCCTAGCGGGAGCGTACAAGAGACCCAGTACTTC. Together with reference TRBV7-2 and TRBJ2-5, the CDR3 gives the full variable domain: GAGVSQSPSNKVTEKGKDVELRCDPISGHTALYWYRQSLGQGLEFLIYFQGNSAPDKSGLPSDRFSAERTGGSVSTLTIQRTQQEDSAVYLCASSPSGSVQETQYFGPGTRLLVL.

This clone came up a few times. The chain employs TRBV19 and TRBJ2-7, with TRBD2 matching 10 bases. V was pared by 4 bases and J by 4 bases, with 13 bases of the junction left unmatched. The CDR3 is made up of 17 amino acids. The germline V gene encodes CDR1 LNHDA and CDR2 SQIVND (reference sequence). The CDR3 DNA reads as TGTGCCAGTAGTAACCCGCGTCCTAGCGGGAGATCGTACGAGCAGTACTTC. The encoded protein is CASSNPRPSGRSYEQYF.

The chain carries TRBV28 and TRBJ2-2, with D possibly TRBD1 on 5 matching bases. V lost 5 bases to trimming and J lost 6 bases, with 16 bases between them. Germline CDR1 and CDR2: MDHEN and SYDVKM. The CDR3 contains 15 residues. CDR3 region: CASSLGRVWAGELFF. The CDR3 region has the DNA TGTGCCAGCAGTCTGGGGCGCGTGTGGGCCGGGGAGCTGTTTTTT.

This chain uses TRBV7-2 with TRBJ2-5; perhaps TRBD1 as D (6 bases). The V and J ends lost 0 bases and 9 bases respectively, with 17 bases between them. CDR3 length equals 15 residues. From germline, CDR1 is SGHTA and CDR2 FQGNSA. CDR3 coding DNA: TGTGCCAGCAGCTTAGCAGGCTATACAGAGGGGGCCCAGTACTTC. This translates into CASSLAGYTEGAQYF.

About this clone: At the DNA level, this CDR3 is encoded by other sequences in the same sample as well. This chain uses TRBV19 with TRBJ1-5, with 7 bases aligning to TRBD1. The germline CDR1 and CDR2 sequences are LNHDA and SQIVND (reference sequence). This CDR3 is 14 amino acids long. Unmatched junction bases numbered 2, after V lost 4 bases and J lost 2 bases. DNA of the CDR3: TGTGCCAGTAGTACAACAGGGGGCAATCAGCCCCAGCATTTT. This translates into CASSTTGGNQPQHF.

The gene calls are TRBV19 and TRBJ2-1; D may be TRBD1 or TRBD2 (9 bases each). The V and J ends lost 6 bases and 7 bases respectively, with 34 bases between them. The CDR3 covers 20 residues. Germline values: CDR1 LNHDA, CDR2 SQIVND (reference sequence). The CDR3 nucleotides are TGTGCCAGTAGAGTCGAAACAGGGGGCATCGGCGGGAGGGCCAAAAATGAGCAGTTCTTC. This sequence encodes CASRVETGGIGGRAKNEQFF.

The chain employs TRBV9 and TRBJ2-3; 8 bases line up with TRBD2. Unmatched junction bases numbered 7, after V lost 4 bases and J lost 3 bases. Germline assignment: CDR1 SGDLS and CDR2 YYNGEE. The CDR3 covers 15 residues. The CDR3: CASSPLGGRTDTQYF. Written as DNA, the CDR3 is TGTGCCAGCAGCCCTCTCGGCGGGAGGACAGATACGCAGTATTTT.

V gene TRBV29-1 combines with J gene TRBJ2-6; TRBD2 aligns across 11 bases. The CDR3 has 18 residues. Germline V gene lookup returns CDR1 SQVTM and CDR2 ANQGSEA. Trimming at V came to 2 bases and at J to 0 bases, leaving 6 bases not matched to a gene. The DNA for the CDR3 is TGCAGCGTTGAACGGCTAGCGGGAGGTCTCTCTGGGGCCAACGTCCTGACTTTC. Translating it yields CSVERLAGGLSGANVLTF.

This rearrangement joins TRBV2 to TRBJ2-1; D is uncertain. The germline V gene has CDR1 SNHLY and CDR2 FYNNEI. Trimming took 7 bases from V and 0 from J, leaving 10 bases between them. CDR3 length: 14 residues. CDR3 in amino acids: CASTGSHSYNEQFF. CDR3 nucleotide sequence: TGTGCCAGCACGGGTAGCCACTCCTACAATGAGCAGTTCTTC.

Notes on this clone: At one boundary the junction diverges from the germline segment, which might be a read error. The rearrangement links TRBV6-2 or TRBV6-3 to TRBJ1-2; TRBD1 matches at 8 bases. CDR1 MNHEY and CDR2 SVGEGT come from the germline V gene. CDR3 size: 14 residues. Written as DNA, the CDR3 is TGTGCCAGCAGCCCCGGGACAGGCAACTATGGTTACACCTTC. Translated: CASSPGTGNYGYTF.

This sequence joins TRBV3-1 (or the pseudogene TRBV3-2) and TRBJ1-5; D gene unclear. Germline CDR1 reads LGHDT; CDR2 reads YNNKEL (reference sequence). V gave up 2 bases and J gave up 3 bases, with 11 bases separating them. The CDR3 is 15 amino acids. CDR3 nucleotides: TGTGCCAGCAGCCAAAACATCCAGAACAATCAGCCCCAGCATTTT. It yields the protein CASSQNIQNNQPQHF.

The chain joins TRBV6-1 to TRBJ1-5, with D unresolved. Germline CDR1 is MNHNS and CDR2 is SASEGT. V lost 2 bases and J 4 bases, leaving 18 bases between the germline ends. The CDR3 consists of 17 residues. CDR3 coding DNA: TGTGCCAGCAGTGAAAGGCGGGCACTCGACGCTAATCAGCCCCAGCATTTT. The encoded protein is CASSERRALDANQPQHF.